This record covers a single TCR beta chain. The sample originates from a study of blood T cell repertoires in COVID-19. Background on the study: The United States, Italy and Spain supplied acute and convalescent COVID-19 samples.

The table came from immunoSEQ multiplex PCR; TCRdb's copy has only in-frame clones and leaves some out. The table lists 80,000 to 100,000 clones, approximately 81% of them singletons. The CDR3 totals 14 residues. The germline V and J ends were trimmed by 5 bases and 5 bases, with 17 bases remaining between them. The germline CDR1 and CDR2 sequences are SGHRS and YFSETQ. Sequenced input: peripheral blood. The receptor was derived from a man aged 60-69 years with acute or convalescent COVID-19. J is TRBJ2-7 and V is TRBV5-1; TRBD2 is a possible D gene (6 bases). Written as DNA, the CDR3 is TGCGCCAGCAGTCGACTAGGGGTTGGGGACGAGCAGTACTTC. It yields the protein CASSRLGVGDEQYF.